Described below is a single T cell receptor (beta chain) sequence and its context. Its cognate antigen is unknown. The CDR3 covers 17 residues. The V segment lost 1 base and the J segment 4 bases; nucleotides outside the gene matches: 9. In germline, CDR1 is SGHAT, CDR2 FQNNGV. Sequencing was performed with immunoSEQ multiplex PCR; in TCRdb, only in-frame clones are kept and a portion is missing. This sample yields some 130,000 clones, of which around 94% are seen a single time; under 0.025% belongs to the top ten. The data belong to a study of human thymus T cells. Obtained as resections during corrective heart surgery, the thymus tissue was then studied. Overall study findings and caveats: Thymic and blood repertoires appeared to show biased V and J gene usage.

This sequence originates from a boy in the first two years of life with a congenital heart defect but otherwise immunologically healthy. The chain links TRBV11-2 to TRBJ2-2; TRBD1 agrees at 7 bases. Sequencing input: thymus tissue. The CDR3 nucleotides read TGTGCCAGCAGCTTAGTTCCCGACAGGGTGAGCACCGGGGAGCTGTTTTTT. It specifies CASSLVPDRVSTGELFF. The variable domain in full, completed from reference TRBV11-2 and TRBJ2-2, reads EAGVAQSPRYKIIEKRQSVAFWCNPISGHATLYWYQQILGQGPKLLIQFQNNGVVDDSQLPKDRFSAERLKGVDSTLKIQPAKLEDSAVYLCASSLVPDRVSTGELFFGEGSRLTVL.